Listed here are 27 T cell receptor beta chains from one sample, sequenced in a study of PD-1 blockade in classical Hodgkin lymphoma. Profiling relied on immunoSEQ multiplex PCR, and the TCRdb table lists in-frame clones only, not all of them. The sample has approximately 28,000 clones; approximately 80% are singletons. Time point: cycle 4 day 1 (C4D1), after 5 to 7 weeks of nivolumab. Patients all relapsed after autologous stem cell transplantation, and there was variation in brentuximab vedotin exposure. Magnetic negative selection of thawed PBMCs was the method by which CD4+ T cells were purified. The material sequenced was CD4+ T cells from blood, taken before the fourth cycle of nivolumab. Every receptor here comes from a human donor with classical Hodgkin lymphoma.

Only a few counts were recorded for this clone. V is TRBV10-3 and J is TRBJ2-7, with a possible D match to TRBD1 (6 bases). Germline CDR1 and CDR2: ENHRY and SYGVKD. The CDR3 has 12 residues. The V and J ends lost 6 bases and 3 bases respectively, with 9 bases between them. The CDR3 nucleotides are TGTGCCATCAGAGCGGACAGCTACGAGCAGTACTTC. Translated: CAIRADSYEQYF.

This clone was seen just once. V and J are TRBV10-3 and TRBJ2-6; D perhaps matches TRBD1 (5 bases). Germline CDR1 and CDR2: ENHRY and SYGVKD. The CDR3 is made up of 16 amino acids. V dropped 2 bases and J dropped 4 bases, with 12 bases sitting between them. CDR3 in amino acids: CAISEQGALGANVLTF. The CDR3 DNA is TGTGCCATCAGTGAGCAAGGGGCTCTGGGGGCCAACGTCCTGACTTTC.

This clone has a handful of counts. The chain uses TRBV6-5 and TRBJ1-2; TRBD1 agrees at 10 bases. With V trimmed by 0 bases and J by 14 bases, 6 bases remained unmatched. The CDR3 totals 13 residues. Germline CDR1 MNHEY, CDR2 SVGAGI. In nucleotides, the CDR3 is TGTGCCAGCAGTTACTCCGGGACAGGGGTAGGAACCTTC. Translating gives CASSYSGTGVGTF.

The chain carries TRBV7-8 and TRBJ1-4; no definite D call. The CDR3 totals 17 residues. V was shortened by 7 bases and J by 4 bases, with 22 bases between the two germline ends. The germline CDR1 and CDR2 sequences are SGHVS and FQNEAQ. CDR3 sequence: CASTHSPRTDRNEKLFF. The DNA for the CDR3 is TGTGCCAGCACCCATAGCCCGCGGACCGACCGTAATGAAAAACTGTTTTTT.

V gene TRBV9 combines with J gene TRBJ2-7; 9 bases agree with TRBD2. J lost 2 bases, V lost 10 bases, and 10 bases had no gene match. Per germline, CDR1 SGDLS and CDR2 YYNGEE. The CDR3 is made up of 14 amino acids. The CDR3 loop is CALPGLAPTYEQYF. CDR3 DNA: TGTGCCCTCCCGGGACTAGCTCCCACCTACGAGCAGTACTTC. Complete variable domain (other parts from reference TRBV9 and TRBJ2-7): DSGVTQTPKHLITATGQRVTLRCSPRSGDLSVYWYQQSLDQGLQFLIQYYNGEERAKGNILERFSAQQFPDLHSELNLSSLELGDSALYFCALPGLAPTYEQYFGPGTRLTVT.

The CDR3 spells CAISSAQDSAYEQYF. The CDR3 DNA reads TGTGCCATCAGTTCCGCGCAGGACTCTGCCTACGAGCAGTACTTC. The chain employs TRBV10-3 and TRBJ2-7; D may be TRBD2 (5 bases). Trimming removed 5 bases from V and 2 bases from J, with 16 bases in between. This CDR3 is built from 15 residues. Germline CDR1 ENHRY, CDR2 SYGVKD.

CDR3 residues: CASSQGTGTDTQYF. CDR3 in DNA: TGTGCCAGCAGCCAAGGAACGGGCACAGATACGCAGTATTTT. V usage is TRBV4-2 and J usage is TRBJ2-3; D is uncertain. Trimming stripped 1 base from V and 1 base from J, with 6 bases between. The CDR3 loop spans 14 amino acids. CDR1 is LGHNA and CDR2 is YNFKEQ in the germline V gene.

This rearrangement joins TRBV27 to TRBJ1-2, with D uncertain. This CDR3 has 16 amino acids. V shed 2 bases and J shed 4 bases, with 17 bases lying between them. Germline V CDR1 and CDR2: MNHEY, SMNVEV (reference sequence). The CDR3 DNA follows: TGTGCCAGCAGTTTAGGGCCGGAAAATCCTTCCTATGGCTACACCTTC. This sequence encodes CASSLGPENPSYGYTF.

This chain links TRBV4-2 with TRBJ2-5, with 7 bases lining up with TRBD2. The J call may be faulty, since TRBJ2-7 better matches the DNA end. The CDR3 spans 15 residues. Germline V lookup: CDR1 LGHNA, CDR2 YNFKEQ. The CDR3 reads CASSLAGQGTYEQYF. DNA for the CDR3: TGTGCCAGCAGCTTAGCGGGCCAGGGAACCTACGAGCAGTACTTC.

This sequence joins TRBV5-4 and TRBJ1-5; no definite D call. The CDR3 totals 13 residues. V lost 2 bases and J 4 bases, leaving 7 bases between the germline ends. Germline V gene sequence: CDR1 SGHNT, CDR2 YYREEE (reference sequence). CDR3 amino acids: CASSFRINQPQHF. The CDR3 DNA reads as TGTGCCAGCAGCTTCAGGATTAATCAGCCCCAGCATTTT. Full variable domain (missing parts from reference TRBV5-4 and TRBJ1-5): ETGVTQSPTHLIKTRGQQVTLRCSSQSGHNTVSWYQQALGQGPQFIFQYYREEENGRGNFPPRFSGLQFPNYSSELNVNALELDDSALYLCASSFRINQPQHFGDGTRLSIL.

This sequence joins TRBV11-2 and TRBJ2-7; the match to TRBD1 covers 9 bases. Germline CDR1 reads SGHAT; CDR2 reads FQNNGV. There are 15 residues in the CDR3. The V and J ends lost 4 bases and 4 bases, in that order; junction bases with no gene match: 8. CDR3 residues: CASSSAGTGRYEQYF. In DNA, the CDR3 is TGTGCCAGCAGCTCCGCCGGGACAGGGAGGTACGAGCAGTACTTC.

V gene TRBV6-6 combines with J gene TRBJ2-1, with a tentative D call TRBD2 (6 bases). The CDR3 has 15 amino acids. Germline values: CDR1 MNHNY, CDR2 SVGAGI (reference sequence). V lost 2 bases to trimming and J lost 4 bases, with 12 bases between them. For the CDR3, the DNA is TGTGCCAGCAGTTACCGGGACTCTGATTACAATGAGCAGTTCTTC. Its protein product is CASSYRDSDYNEQFF.

The V gene is TRBV7-9, the J gene TRBJ2-3; a weak D match, TRBD1 (5 bases). Trimming removed 5 bases from V and 2 bases from J, with 11 bases in between. Per the germline V gene, CDR1 is SEHNR and CDR2 is FQNEAQ (reference sequence). The CDR3 consists of 14 residues. The CDR3: CASSQGRDTDTQYF. CDR3 sequence (DNA): TGTGCCAGCAGCCAGGGTAGAGACACAGATACGCAGTATTTT.

Remarks on this clone: Other nucleotide sequences from this sample produce the same CDR3. V usage is TRBV6-5 and J usage is TRBJ1-5; D gene ambiguous. The CDR3 has 12 amino acids. Germline V gene data show CDR1 as MNHEY and CDR2 as SVGAGI. V was pared by 4 bases and J by 4 bases, with 5 bases between. This CDR3 is CASSSGNQPQHF. The CDR3 nucleotides are TGTGCCAGCAGTTCCGGTAATCAGCCCCAGCATTTT.

The chain couples TRBV28 to TRBJ2-7; 8 positions match TRBD2. After removal of 6 bases from V and 1 base from J, the junction contained 2 bases not matched to a gene. The V gene's germline CDR1 is MDHEN and CDR2 SYDVKM. The CDR3 is 13 residues long. CDR3 in DNA: TGTGCCAGCAGGACTAGCGCTTCCTACGAGCAGTACTTC. It codes for CASRTSASYEQYF.

This rearrangement joins TRBV29-1 to TRBJ1-1, with D unresolved. The V gene's germline CDR1 is SQVTM and CDR2 ANQGSEA. The V and J ends lost 0 bases and 7 bases respectively, with 12 bases between them. The CDR3 sequence is 13 residues long. The CDR3 DNA is TGCAGCGTTGAAGATCAAGTCTGGGGTGAAGCTTTCTTT. Its translation: CSVEDQVWGEAFF.

The count of this clone is one. V usage is TRBV2 and J usage is TRBJ1-5; no definite D call. Trimming removed 5 bases at V and 0 bases at J, with 11 bases between. The length of the CDR3 is 15 residues. In germline, CDR1 is SNHLY, CDR2 FYNNEI. CDR3 region: CASSREHYSNQPQHF. The DNA for the CDR3 is TGTGCCAGCAGTCGGGAACACTATAGCAATCAGCCCCAGCATTTT.

This clone has more than one count but fewer than ten. The V and J genes are TRBV12-5 and TRBJ1-6; 8 bases align to TRBD1. This CDR3 spans 14 amino acids. Germline V gene lookup returns CDR1 LGHNT and CDR2 FRNRAP. Unmatched junction bases numbered 4, after V lost 2 bases and J lost 10 bases. CDR3 nucleotides: TGTGCTAGTGGTTTGTGGTCAGGGGGCTCACCCCTCCACTTT. It encodes CASGLWSGGSPLHF.

The V gene is TRBV7-8, the J gene TRBJ2-4; 7 nucleotides agree with TRBD1. Per the germline V gene, CDR1 is SGHVS and CDR2 is FQNEAQ. This CDR3 contains 14 residues. The J segment lost 6 bases and the V segment lost 5 bases, leaving 7 bases of the junction unmatched. The CDR3 DNA sequence: TGTGCCAGCAGCCCCCGGACAGGTCGAAACATTCAGTACTTC. As protein: CASSPRTGRNIQYF. Full variable domain (outside the CDR3, taken from reference TRBV7-8 and TRBJ2-4): GAGVSQSPRYKVAKRGQDVALRCDPISGHVSLFWYQQALGQGPEFLTYFQNEAQLDKSGLPSDRFFAERPEGSVSTLKIQRTQQEDSAVYLCASSPRTGRNIQYFGAGTRLSVL.

This chain links TRBV11-2 with TRBJ2-7; TRBD2 agrees at 7 bases. V was clipped by 3 bases and J by 2 bases; unmatched bases: 7. The germline CDR1 and CDR2 sequences are SGHAT and FQNNGV. The CDR3 covers 15 residues. The CDR3 here is CASSFLGGGAYEQYF. The CDR3 nucleotides read TGTGCCAGCAGCTTCTTGGGGGGGGGTGCCTACGAGCAGTACTTC.

This chain uses TRBV5-5 with TRBJ1-2; the D is unclear. Trimming cost V 2 bases and J 3 bases, with 11 bases left between them. Germline-derived CDR1 and CDR2 are SGHKS and YYEKEE (reference sequence). The CDR3 covers 14 residues. CDR3 sequence: CASSLAVVDYGYTF. Written as DNA, the CDR3 is TGTGCCAGCAGCTTAGCGGTAGTGGACTATGGCTACACCTTC.

The rearrangement uses TRBV11-3 and TRBJ2-7; 10 bases fit TRBD1. Germline V CDR1 and CDR2: SGHNT, YENEEA. The CDR3 loop spans 13 amino acids. V shed 1 base, J shed 8 bases, and the junction held 2 bases outside the gene matches. For the CDR3, the DNA is TGTGCCAGCAGCTTAGGACAGGGGGCCCAGCAGTACTTC. This translates into CASSLGQGAQQYF.

The J gene is TRBJ1-5, the V gene TRBV19; D is unclear. V dropped 5 bases and J dropped 5 bases, with 13 bases sitting between them. The CDR3 extends over 14 amino acids. Germline V lookup: CDR1 LNHDA, CDR2 SQIVND (reference sequence). CDR3 DNA sequence: TGTGCCAGTAGTGTCACTAAAAAGTATCAGCCCCAGCATTTT. Amino acids: CASSVTKKYQPQHF.

The chain recombines TRBV7-2 with TRBJ2-3; the D is unclear. CDR3 size: 13 residues. The V and J ends lost 3 bases and 0 bases respectively, with 4 bases between them. Germline CDR1 SGHTA, CDR2 FQGNSA. The CDR3 here is CASSFFSTDTQYF. DNA for the CDR3: TGTGCCAGCAGCTTTTTCAGCACAGATACGCAGTATTTT.

This clone occurred once. The chain is built from TRBV30 and TRBJ1-1, with 8 bases matching TRBD1. This CDR3 is built from 12 residues. From germline, CDR1 is GTSNPN and CDR2 SVGIG (reference sequence). CDR3 amino acids: CAAALDREGAFF. The CDR3 region has the DNA TGTGCAGCCGCCCTGGACAGGGAGGGAGCTTTCTTT. The whole variable domain, filled in from reference TRBV30 and TRBJ1-1, reads SQTIHQWPATLVQPVGSPLSLECTVEGTSNPNLYWYRQAAGRGLQLLFYSVGIGQISSEVPQNLSASRPQDRQFILSSKKLLLSDSGFYLCAAALDREGAFFGQGTRLTVV.

The rearrangement uses TRBV28 and TRBJ1-1; a weak D match, TRBD1 (6 bases). Germline V gene sequence: CDR1 MDHEN, CDR2 SYDVKM. The CDR3 is 16 residues long. V was pared by 3 bases and J by 2 bases, with 16 bases between. The DNA of the CDR3 is TGTGCCAGCAGTTTTAGGATCAGGGGCCTTAACACTGAAGCTTTCTTT. It translates to CASSFRIRGLNTEAFF.

V usage is TRBV7-8 and J usage is TRBJ1-5; TRBD1 might be the D (6 bases). The V and J ends lost 4 bases and 6 bases respectively, with 13 bases between them. The CDR3 has 14 amino acids. Germline CDR1 SGHVS, CDR2 FQNEAQ. The chain's CDR3 is CASSYEGGIQPQHF. The CDR3 coding sequence is TGTGCCAGCAGCTACGAAGGGGGGATTCAGCCCCAGCATTTT.